Reported below is one T cell receptor (beta chain). This record belongs to a study of control samples from healthy donors and cancer patients. This CDR3 has 17 amino acids. Germline V gives CDR1 LNHDA, CDR2 SQIVND (reference sequence). V lost 3 bases and J lost 5, with 19 bases in between. Profiling relied on immunoSEQ multiplex PCR, and the TCRdb table lists in-frame clones only, not all of them. This table holds approximately 150,000 clones, nearly 96% found once. The chain has TRBV19 and TRBJ1-4; perhaps TRBD1 as D (6 bases). The source of this sequence is a woman aged 30 to 39 in good health. The material sequenced was blood. This CDR3 reads CASSIPPRGQKNEKLFF. CDR3 coding DNA: TGTGCCAGTAGTATCCCCCCCAGAGGACAGAAGAATGAAAAACTGTTTTTT.